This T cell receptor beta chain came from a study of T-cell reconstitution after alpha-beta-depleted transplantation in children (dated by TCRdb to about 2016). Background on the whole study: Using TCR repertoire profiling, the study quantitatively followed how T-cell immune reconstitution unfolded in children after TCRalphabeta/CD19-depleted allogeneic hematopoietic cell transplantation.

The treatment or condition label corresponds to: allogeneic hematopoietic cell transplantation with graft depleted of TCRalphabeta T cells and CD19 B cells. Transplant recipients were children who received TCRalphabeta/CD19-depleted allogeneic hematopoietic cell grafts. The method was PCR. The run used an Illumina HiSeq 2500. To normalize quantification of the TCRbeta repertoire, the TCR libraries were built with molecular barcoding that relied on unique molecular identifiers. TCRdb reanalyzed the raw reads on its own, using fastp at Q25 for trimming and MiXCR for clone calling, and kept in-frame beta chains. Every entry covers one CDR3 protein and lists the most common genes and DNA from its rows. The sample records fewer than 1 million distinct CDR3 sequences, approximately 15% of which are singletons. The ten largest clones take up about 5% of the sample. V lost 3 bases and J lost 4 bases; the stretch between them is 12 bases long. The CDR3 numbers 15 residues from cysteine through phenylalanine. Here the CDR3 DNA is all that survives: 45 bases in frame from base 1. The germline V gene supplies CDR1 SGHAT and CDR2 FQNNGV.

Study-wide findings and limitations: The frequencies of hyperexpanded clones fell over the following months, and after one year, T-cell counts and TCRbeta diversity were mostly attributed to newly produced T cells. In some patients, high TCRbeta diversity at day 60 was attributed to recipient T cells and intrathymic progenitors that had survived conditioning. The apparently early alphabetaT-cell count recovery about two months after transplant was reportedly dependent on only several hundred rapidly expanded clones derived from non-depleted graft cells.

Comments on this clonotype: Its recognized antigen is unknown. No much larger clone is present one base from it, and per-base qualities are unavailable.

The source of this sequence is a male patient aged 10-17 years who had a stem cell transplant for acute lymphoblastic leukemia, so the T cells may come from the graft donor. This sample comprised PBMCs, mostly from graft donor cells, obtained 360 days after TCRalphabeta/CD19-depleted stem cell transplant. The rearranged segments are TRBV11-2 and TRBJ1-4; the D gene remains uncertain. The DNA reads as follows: TGTGCCAGCAGCTTGGGGTTAAGGCTTAATGAAAAACTGTTTTTT. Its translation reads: CASSLGLRLNEKLFF.